The text below deals with one TCR beta chain. Method: immunoSEQ multiplex PCR; TCRdb's copy keeps in-frame clones and lacks some. The data hold more than 45,000 clones, with 70% to 90% observed a single time. The sample comes from a study of blood T cell repertoires in COVID-19. This CDR3 has 14 residues. V lost 3 bases and J lost 5, with 11 bases in between. From germline, CDR1 is WNHNN and CDR2 SYGVQD (reference sequence). J is TRBJ2-1 and V is TRBV10-1; D perhaps matches TRBD2 (6 bases). The sequence was collected from a man aged 80 or over with acute or convalescent COVID-19. Source material: peripheral blood. The DNA for the CDR3 is TGCGCCAGCAGTGATGGAGGGTCCCACAATGAGCAGTTCTTC. Residues: CASSDGGSHNEQFF.